Sequencing of this TCR beta chain was carried out in a study of blood T cell repertoires in COVID-19. V trimming: 5 bases; J trimming: 10 bases; junction bases outside the gene matches: 5. The CDR3 is 14 amino acids. Germline V gene data show CDR1 as MDHEN and CDR2 as SYDVKM. Only in-frame clones appear in the TCRdb table, and some are missing; sequencing was by immunoSEQ multiplex PCR. The sample includes about 260,000 clones, 70% to 90% seen only once; the top ten take about 0.7%. This clonotype was sampled from a human donor in a cohort sampled during active COVID-19. The sequenced sample consisted of peripheral blood. The chain combines TRBV28 with TRBJ1-6, with 10 bases that match TRBD1. CDR3 region: CASSRQGARSPLHF. The CDR3 DNA is TGTGCCAGCAGTAGACAGGGGGCACGGTCACCCCTCCACTTT. Drawing the rest from reference TRBV28 and TRBJ1-6, the complete variable domain is DVKVTQSSRYLVKRTGEKVFLECVQDMDHENMFWYRQDPGLGLRLIYFSYDVKMKEKGDIPEGYSVSREKKERFSLILESASTNQTSMYLCASSRQGARSPLHFGNGTRLTVT.